The T cell receptor (beta chain) described here comes from a study of blood T cell repertoires in COVID-19. The CDR3 loop spans 17 amino acids. CDR1 and CDR2 (germline): MNHEY, SVGEGT. V lost 3 bases to trimming and J lost 3 bases, with 17 bases between them. The protocol was immunoSEQ multiplex PCR, while the TCRdb copy is restricted to in-frame clones and leaves out a portion. The sample lists 150,000 to 200,000 clones, approximately 87% seen once, with 6.6% in the top ten. The clonotype originates from a woman between 50 and 59 years old who had recovered from COVID-19. V and J are TRBV6-2 or TRBV6-3 and TRBJ2-2; D is possibly TRBD2 (6 bases). Sequenced material: PBMCs or T cells enriched from blood (not recorded which). The CDR3 sequence is CASSYHPLGGDTGELFF. Written as DNA, the CDR3 is TGTGCCAGCAGTTATCACCCCCTGGGCGGGGACACCGGGGAGCTGTTTTTT.